The text below deals with one T cell receptor beta chain. The record originates from a study of blood T cell repertoires in COVID-19. Looking at the study overall: Spain, Italy and the United States supplied samples that represented acute and convalescent COVID-19.

Germline V gene lookup returns CDR1 GTSNPN and CDR2 SVGIG (reference sequence). This CDR3 has 14 amino acids. Trimming cost V 8 bases and J 6 bases; bases outside gene matches: 11. Recruitment covered over 20 US areas and drew participants whose ages spanned roughly 18 to 100 years. Clones were sequenced by immunoSEQ multiplex PCR, and TCRdb holds only the in-frame ones, with some missing. The profile covers roughly 200,000 clones, with 65% to 90% appearing a single time and approximately 4.7% taken by the ten largest. The TCR originated in an older woman with acute COVID-19. Material for sequencing was PBMCs or T cells enriched from blood (not recorded which). The genes are TRBV30 and TRBJ1-4, with 8 bases matching TRBD1. The CDR3 DNA reads TGTGCCGCCCCTCAGGGGGCGAGGGATGAAAAACTGTTTTTT. This encodes CAAPQGARDEKLFF.